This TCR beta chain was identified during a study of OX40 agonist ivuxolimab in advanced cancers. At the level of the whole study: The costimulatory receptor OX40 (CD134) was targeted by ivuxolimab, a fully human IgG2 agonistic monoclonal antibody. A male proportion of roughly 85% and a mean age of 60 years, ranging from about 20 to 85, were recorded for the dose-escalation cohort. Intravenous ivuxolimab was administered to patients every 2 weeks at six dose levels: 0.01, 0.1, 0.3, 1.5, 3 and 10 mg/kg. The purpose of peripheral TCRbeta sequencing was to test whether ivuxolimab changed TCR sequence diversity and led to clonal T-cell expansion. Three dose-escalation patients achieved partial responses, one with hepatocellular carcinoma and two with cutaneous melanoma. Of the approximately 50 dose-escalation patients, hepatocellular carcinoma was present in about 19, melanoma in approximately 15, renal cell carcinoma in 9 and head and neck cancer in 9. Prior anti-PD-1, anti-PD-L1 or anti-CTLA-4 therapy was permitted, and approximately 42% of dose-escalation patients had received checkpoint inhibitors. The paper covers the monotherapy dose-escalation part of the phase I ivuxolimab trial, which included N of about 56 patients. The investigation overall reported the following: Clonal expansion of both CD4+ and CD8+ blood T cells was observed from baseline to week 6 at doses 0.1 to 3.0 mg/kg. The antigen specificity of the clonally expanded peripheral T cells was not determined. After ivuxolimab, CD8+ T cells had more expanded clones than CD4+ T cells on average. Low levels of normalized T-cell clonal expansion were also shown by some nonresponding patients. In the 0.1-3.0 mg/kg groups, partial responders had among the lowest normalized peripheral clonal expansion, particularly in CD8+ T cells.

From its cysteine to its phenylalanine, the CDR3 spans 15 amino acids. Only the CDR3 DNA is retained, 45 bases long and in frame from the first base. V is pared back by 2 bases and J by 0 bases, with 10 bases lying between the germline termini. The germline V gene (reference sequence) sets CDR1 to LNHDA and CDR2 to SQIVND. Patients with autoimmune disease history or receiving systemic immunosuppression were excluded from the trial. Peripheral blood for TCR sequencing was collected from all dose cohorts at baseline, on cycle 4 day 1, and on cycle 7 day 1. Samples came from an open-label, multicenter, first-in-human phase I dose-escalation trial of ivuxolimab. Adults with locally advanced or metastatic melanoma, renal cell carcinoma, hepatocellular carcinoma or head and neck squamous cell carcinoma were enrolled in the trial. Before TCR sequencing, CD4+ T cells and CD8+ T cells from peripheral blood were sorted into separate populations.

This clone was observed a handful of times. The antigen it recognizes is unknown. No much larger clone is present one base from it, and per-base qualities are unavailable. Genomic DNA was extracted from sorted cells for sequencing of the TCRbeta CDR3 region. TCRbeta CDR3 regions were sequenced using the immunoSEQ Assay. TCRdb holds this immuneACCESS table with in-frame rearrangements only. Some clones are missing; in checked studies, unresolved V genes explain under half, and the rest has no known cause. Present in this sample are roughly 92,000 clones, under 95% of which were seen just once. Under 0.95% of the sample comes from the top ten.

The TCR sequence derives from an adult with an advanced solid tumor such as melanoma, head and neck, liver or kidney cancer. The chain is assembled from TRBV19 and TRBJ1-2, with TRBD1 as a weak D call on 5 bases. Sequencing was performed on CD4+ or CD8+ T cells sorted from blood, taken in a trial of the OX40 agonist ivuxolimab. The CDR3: CASSIRRVANYGYTF. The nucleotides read TGTGCCAGTAGTATACGCAGGGTAGCTAACTATGGCTACACCTTC.